A selection of T cell receptor beta chains follows, all from one sample in a study of blood T cell repertoires in COVID-19. Clones were sequenced by immunoSEQ multiplex PCR, and TCRdb holds only the in-frame ones, with some missing. The profile covers approximately 500,000 clones, with approximately 91% appearing a single time and around 7.8% taken by the ten largest. Material for sequencing was peripheral blood. The receptor set was obtained from a woman aged 45-65 years with COVID-19, enrolled during active disease. The conserved cysteine and the conserved F or W are not part of the CDR3 here. Not every row has a clone size; where given, it reads once, few, many or a size class.

clone_size v_call cdr3_aa
. TRBV12-5 ASGSRTANTGELF
. TRBV6-6 ASSSPTGLNTGELF
once TRBV28 ASTFRQGYGYT
. TRBV12-3/TRBV12-4 ASSLSANYGYT
. TRBV28 ASTLGPGANTGELF
. TRBV4-2 ASSQDMFEGLNIQY
. TRBV14 ASSLNRDSPLH
. TRBV5-1 ASSLASGWNTEAF
. TRBV6-5 ASSPFGRSSPLH
. TRBV9 ASSVASTGRGRYT
many TRBV11-2 ASTSNSGGADEQF
. TRBV18 ASSPQPGLLNTEAF
. TRBV6-6 ASIPQGIAEAF
. TRBV7-9 ASSRIRGPTGELF
. TRBV27 ASSFRTGTSTDTQY
. TRBV5-5 ASSLVAAFATNEKLF
. TRBV6-5 ASGVAKETQY
. TRBV5-1 ASSLAGTTYGNTIY
. TRBV7-7 ASSPGLRLDNEQF
. TRBV5-1 ASSLDRNTEAF
. TRBV7-2 ASSLSTGGGSPLH
. TRBV18 ASSGTGVEAF